This TCR beta chain comes out of a study of cytomegalovirus exposure and HLA in healthy donors. The PCR employed 60 Vbeta primers together with 13 Jbeta primers. Assay used: immunoSEQ multiplex PCR; TCRdb lists only in-frame clones, some missing. The sample has approximately 160,000 clones; around 78% are singletons. Germline V gives CDR1 SGHAT, CDR2 FQNNGV. The CDR3 loop spans 15 amino acids. J gave up 5 bases and V 3 bases, and 9 bases lay outside the gene matches. The V gene is TRBV11-2, the J gene TRBJ1-1; 7 nucleotides agree with TRBD1. The source is a woman in her forties in good health and CMV-seronegative. Sequenced input: PBMCs. The chain's CDR3 is CASSLQGRGQTEAFF. CDR3 bases: TGTGCCAGCAGCTTGCAGGGAAGGGGGCAAACTGAAGCTTTCTTT.